The rows below give T cell receptor beta chains drawn from one sample of a study of cytomegalovirus exposure and HLA in healthy donors. TCRdb keeps only in-frame clones here, not all; method: immunoSEQ multiplex PCR. This sample yields around 98,000 clones, of which about 83% are seen a single time; 3% to 4.5% belongs to the top ten. Material: PBMCs. Receptors originate from a woman in her 30s in good health and CMV-seronegative. CDR3s include the opening cysteine and the closing phenylalanine or tryptophan. The D gene is left open where the match is weak. Not all rows give a size; the values are once, few, many and, for expanded clones, a class.

d_call clone_size j_call v_call cdr3_nt cdr3_aa
TRBD1 NA TRBJ1-2 TRBV29-1 TGCAGCGCCGCCCAGGGGACAGGGGGCACCTATGGCTACACCTTC CSAAQGTGGTYGYTF
TRBD2 once TRBJ2-7 TRBV5-4 TGTGCCAGCAGTTCCGGGACTAGCGGATCCTACGAGCAGTACTTC CASSSGTSGSYEQYF
NA NA TRBJ1-1 TRBV7-9 TGTGCCAGCAGCTTCCAGACTAACACTGAAGCTTTCTTT CASSFQTNTEAFF
TRBD1 once TRBJ1-2 TRBV29-1 TGCAGCGTCCTGGGACAGGGAAGGGGCTACACCTTC CSVLGQGRGYTF
NA NA TRBJ1-5 TRBV27 TGTGCCAGCCGTTTAAATTCTGCGCAACAGCCCCAGCATTTT CASRLNSAQQPQHF
NA NA TRBJ2-2 TRBV27 TGTGCCAGCCGAAAGACCGTCGTTCAGGGGACCGGGGAGCTGTTTTTT CASRKTVVQGTGELFF
NA NA TRBJ1-1 TRBV5-6 TGTGCCAGCAGCGGAACATTGGCGGTTATTGAAGCTTTCTTT CASSGTLAVIEAFF
NA NA TRBJ2-7 TRBV4-1 TGCGCCAGCAGCCAGCCGGGACATCTCTCTCCCTACGAGCAGTACTTC CASSQPGHLSPYEQYF
TRBD1 NA TRBJ1-3 TRBV6-1 TGTGCCAGCAGTGAAGCGCTTCGGCAGGGGGCCCGAAACACCATATATTTT CASSEALRQGARNTIYF
NA NA TRBJ1-1 TRBV7-9 TGTGCCAGCAGCTTAGCGTCCGGTTTAAGCGCTGAAGCTTTCTTT CASSLASGLSAEAFF
NA NA TRBJ1-1 TRBV5-5 TGTGCCAGCAGCTTCAATGCAGGGAACACTGAAGCTTTCTTT CASSFNAGNTEAFF
NA NA TRBJ2-1 TRBV2 TGTGCCAGCAGTGGTTTAAAGAGGGTCAATGAGCAGTTCTTC CASSGLKRVNEQFF
NA NA TRBJ2-3 TRBV5-1 TGCGCCAGCAGCACCGCCGGGAGTAGCACAGATACGCAGTATTTT CASSTAGSSTDTQYF
NA NA TRBJ1-1 TRBV7-3 TGTGCCAGCAGCGAGACCTTCCCACAGGGACTAAACACTGAAGCTTTCTTT CASSETFPQGLNTEAFF
NA NA TRBJ1-6 TRBV6-6 TGTGCCAGCAATCAGGGGAATTCACCCCTCCACTTT CASNQGNSPLHF
NA NA TRBJ2-7 TRBV25-1 TGTGCCAGCAGTGAAGGAGTGAGGGCCTTGTACGTGGAGCAGTACTTC CASSEGVRALYVEQYF
TRBD2 NA TRBJ2-2 TRBV4-2 TGTGCCAGCAGCCTCCCCTCTGGCGGGAGTCCTCGGACCGGGGAGCTGTTTTTT CASSLPSGGSPRTGELFF
TRBD1 once TRBJ1-2 TRBV11-3 TGTGCCAGCAGCCGTACAGGGGGAGACGGCTACACCTTC CASSRTGGDGYTF
NA NA TRBJ2-3 TRBV5-1 TGCGCCAGCAGCTTGGTAGTCTCCCCCCCAGATACGCAGTATTTT CASSLVVSPPDTQYF
TRBD1 NA TRBJ1-2 TRBV15 TGTGCCACCAGCAGAGCAGGACAGGAGGATGGCTACACCTTC CATSRAGQEDGYTF
TRBD1 NA TRBJ2-1 TRBV29-1 TGCAGCGTTGAATCCCCGGGACAGGGGGGCTACAATGAGCAGTTCTTC CSVESPGQGGYNEQFF
TRBD2 NA TRBJ2-1 TRBV7-2 TGTGCCAGCAGCCCTCGACCTAGCGGGAGGACATTTAATGAGCAGTTCTTC CASSPRPSGRTFNEQFF
NA NA TRBJ1-6 TRBV6-5 TGTGCCAGCAGACAAAATTCACCCCTCCACTTT CASRQNSPLHF
NA NA TRBJ1-1 TRBV29-1 TGCAGCGTCTTGGAGACGGTGAACACTGAAGCTTTCTTT CSVLETVNTEAFF
NA once TRBJ1-2 TRBV6-4 TGTGCCAGCAGTATAGACGGGAACTATGGCTACACCTTC CASSIDGNYGYTF
TRBD1 NA TRBJ1-1 TRBV10-2 TGCGCCAGCGGGGGACAGTGGAACACTGAAGCTTTCTTT CASGGQWNTEAFF
NA NA TRBJ1-1 TRBV11-2 TGTGCCAGCAGCTTAGGGCTCCGAAGAGGGACTGAAGCTTTCTTT CASSLGLRRGTEAFF
TRBD2 NA TRBJ2-1 TRBV7-6 TGTGCCAGCAGCTCCCCGGGACTAGACGAAGATGAGCAGTTCTTC CASSSPGLDEDEQFF
TRBD1 NA TRBJ1-2 TRBV10-3 TGTGCCATCAGTGAGTCAGAGGGGACAGTTGCAAACTATGGCTACACCTTC CAISESEGTVANYGYTF
NA once TRBJ1-4 TRBV7-9 TGTGCCAGCAGCTTAACAGGGAAGGCTAATGAAAAACTGTTTTTT CASSLTGKANEKLFF
TRBD1 NA TRBJ2-6 TRBV4-2 TGTGCCAGCAGTACCAGGGGGCCTGGGGCCAACGTCCTGACTTTC CASSTRGPGANVLTF
TRBD1 NA TRBJ2-6 TRBV2 TGTGCCAGCGTGGACAGGTCCATCTCTGGGGCCAACGTCCTGACTTTC CASVDRSISGANVLTF
TRBD2 NA TRBJ2-7 TRBV6-6 TGTGCGACGGGGGGACCCCTGGGGTACGAGCAGTACTTC CATGGPLGYEQYF
NA NA TRBJ2-5 TRBV11-2 TGTGCCAGCAGCCCCCGGGGGTGGGGGGTAGAGACCCAGTACTTC CASSPRGWGVETQYF
NA NA TRBJ2-7 TRBV7-7 TGTGCCAGCAGCATAGCGGAGGACTACGAGCAGTACTTC CASSIAEDYEQYF
NA NA TRBJ2-5 TRBV28 TGTGCCAGCAGTTTAACAGGGCGGGAAGAGACCCAGTACTTC CASSLTGREETQYF
TRBD1 NA TRBJ2-7 TRBV7-9 TGTGCCAGCAGCTCGGGACAGAGCCCCTACTACGAGCAGTACTTC CASSSGQSPYYEQYF
TRBD1 NA TRBJ2-7 TRBV27 TGTGCCAGCAGACCGGACCGGGACAGGGTATACGAGCAGTACTTC CASRPDRDRVYEQYF
TRBD2 NA TRBJ2-7 TRBV28 TGTGCCAGCAGTTTCTCGAAGTCGGGCGGGAGCTCCTACGAGCAGTACTTC CASSFSKSGGSSYEQYF
TRBD1 NA TRBJ1-5 TRBV7-2 TGTGCCAGCAGCTCCCAGGGGGCTCAGCCCCAGCATTTT CASSSQGAQPQHF
TRBD1 once TRBJ1-2 TRBV23-1 TGCGCCAGCAGTCAACAAACAGGGGGCGACTATGGCTACACCTTC CASSQQTGGDYGYTF
NA NA TRBJ2-7 TRBV5-4 TGTGCCAGCAGCCCCGGGGGAGAGGGGCATCACGAGCAGTACTTC CASSPGGEGHHEQYF
TRBD1 NA TRBJ1-1 TRBV18 TGTGCCAGCTCACCTCTGACAGGGGTGGGCACTGAAGCTTTCTTT CASSPLTGVGTEAFF
NA once TRBJ2-1 TRBV2 TGTGCCAGCAGTGTTCTGTGGGGGGGGCGGAATGAGCAGTTCTTC CASSVLWGGRNEQFF
TRBD2 NA TRBJ2-3 TRBV6-5 TGTGCCAGCACCGAGAGCGGGGGGACAGATACGCAGTATTTT CASTESGGTDTQYF
NA NA TRBJ2-5 TRBV11-3 TGTGCCAGCAGCTTTTGCCGGTGGTCGGGAGTCGTAGAGACCCAGTACTTC CASSFCRWSGVVETQYF
NA NA TRBJ2-7 TRBV6-1 TGTGCCAGCAGGCCACCGACAACCTACGAGCAGTACTTC CASRPPTTYEQYF
NA NA TRBJ1-5 TRBV28 TGTGCCAGCAGTTCCAGGGGTAGGGACAATCAGCCCCAGCATTTT CASSSRGRDNQPQHF
NA NA TRBJ2-7 TRBV5-1 TGCGCCAGCAGCTTACTACAGGGTTGGGGCGGCGAGCAGTACTTC CASSLLQGWGGEQYF
TRBD2 NA TRBJ2-3 TRBV9 TGTGCCAGCAGCGTAGATCCGCCGGGACTAGTTAGAGATACGCAGTATTTT CASSVDPPGLVRDTQYF
NA once TRBJ1-4 TRBV6-1 TGTGCCAGCAGTGTATCTACTAATGAAAAACTGTTTTTT CASSVSTNEKLFF
NA NA TRBJ1-3 TRBV7-7 TGTGCTAGCAGCTTAGCATCCGGGTTCGGAAACACCATATATTTT CASSLASGFGNTIYF
TRBD2 NA TRBJ2-1 TRBV27 TGTGCCAGCAATCCAGGACAGACTAGCGGGAGCTACAATGAGCAGTTCTTC CASNPGQTSGSYNEQFF
NA once TRBJ1-4 TRBV25-1 TGTGCCAGCAGTGAACTCGGGGGAAATGAAAAACTGTTTTTT CASSELGGNEKLFF